Below, one T cell receptor beta chain is given with its context. This entry comes from a study of early T cells in non-severe SARS-CoV-2 infection. Unique molecular identifiers were attached to individual cDNA molecules. One entry per CDR3 protein, called by TCRdb with MiXCR from the 5' RACE reads. Among around 59,000 distinct CDR3 sequences listed, 9.5% to 15% were seen once. The CDR3 is 12 residues long. Germline-derived CDR1 and CDR2 are SGHDN and FVKESK. Trimming took off 1 base at V and 4 bases at J, with 4 bases between the two ends. J is TRBJ1-2 and V is TRBV14; D is uncertain. The sample consisted of whole blood. This receptor was obtained from an adult who was a healthcare worker with PCR-confirmed SARS-CoV-2 infection or an uninfected control (not recorded which). The CDR3 DNA is TGTGCCAGCAGCCAAGCAGGCTATGGCTACACCTTC. It specifies CASSQAGYGYTF.